Listed below are T cell receptor beta chains from one sample, sequenced in a study of PD-1 blockade in classical Hodgkin lymphoma. The protocol was immunoSEQ multiplex PCR, while the TCRdb copy is restricted to in-frame clones and leaves out a portion. The top ten clones hold 9.2% of a sample with roughly 150,000 clones, nearly 80% of them seen once. Material: peripheral blood mononuclear cells (PBMCs), obtained before the second cycle of nivolumab. Receptors were obtained from a human donor with classical Hodgkin lymphoma. CDR3s include the opening cysteine and the closing phenylalanine or tryptophan. D genes are given only for firm matches. Clone size is given for some rows only: seen once, a few or many times, or a class if the clone is expanded.

V gene,D gene,clone size,J gene,CDR3 length,CDR3 DNA,CDR3 protein
TRBV18,TRBD1,NA,TRBJ2-1,14,TGTGCCAGCTTCCCGACAGGGGTAGACAATGAGCAGTTCTTC,CASFPTGVDNEQFF
TRBV6-6,TRBD1,NA,TRBJ2-7,15,TGTGCCAGCAGTTCCAGGACAGGGTCAGCCTACGAGCAGTACTTC,CASSSRTGSAYEQYF
TRBV5-4,TRBD2,NA,TRBJ2-5,16,TGTGCCAGCAGCTTGGGGGGGGACTACAACCAAGAGACCCAGTACTTC,CASSLGGDYNQETQYF
TRBV2,NA,NA,TRBJ2-1,15,TGTGCCAGCAGTGAGAGGCAGGGACCTTACAATGAGCAGTTCTTC,CASSERQGPYNEQFF
TRBV11-2,NA,few,TRBJ2-7,15,TGTGCCAGCAGCTTAGTTGAAGGAAGGAACTACGAGCAGTACTTC,CASSLVEGRNYEQYF
TRBV6-5,NA,NA,TRBJ1-2,15,TGTGCCAGCAGTTACCTCCCGGACAGACCGTATGGCTACACCTTC,CASSYLPDRPYGYTF
TRBV5-4,TRBD1,NA,TRBJ2-3,17,TGTGCCAGCAGCTATGGAACAGGGGGCGTGATGGCAGATACGCAGTATTTT,CASSYGTGGVMADTQYF
TRBV2,NA,once,TRBJ2-7,14,TGTGCCAGCAGGCTCACAGGGAGCTCCTACGAGCAGTACTTC,CASRLTGSSYEQYF
TRBV7-9,NA,NA,TRBJ1-4,13,TGTGCCAGCAGCGAAGCATTTAATGAAAAACTGTTTTTT,CASSEAFNEKLFF
TRBV5-1,TRBD2,few,TRBJ2-1,14,TGCGCCAGCAGCCCTGGACTAGCGGGAGTCGCCCAGTTCTTC,CASSPGLAGVAQFF
TRBV2,NA,NA,TRBJ2-2,13,TGTGCCAGCAGGGCACAAATCACCGGGGAGCTGTTTTTT,CASRAQITGELFF
TRBV27,NA,NA,TRBJ2-3,14,TGTGCCAGCAGTTTACCTGGGAACACAGATACGCAGTATTTT,CASSLPGNTDTQYF
TRBV7-3,TRBD2,NA,TRBJ2-3,16,TGTGCCAGCAGCCCAGACCTAGCGGGGACCACAGATACGCAGTATTTT,CASSPDLAGTTDTQYF
TRBV7-2,NA,NA,TRBJ1-4,14,TGTGCCAGCAGCTCACAGGGAGGAGAGGAAAAACTGTTTTTT,CASSSQGGEEKLFF
TRBV11-2,NA,NA,TRBJ1-1,15,TGTGCCAGCAGCCTACCCCCAGCTTTGAACACTGAAGCTTTCTTT,CASSLPPALNTEAFF
TRBV7-2,NA,NA,TRBJ2-1,14,TGTGCCAGCAGCCCTCGGGGGCGGAGCAATGAGCAGTTCTTC,CASSPRGRSNEQFF
TRBV6-1,NA,NA,TRBJ1-4,15,TGTGCCAGCACGCAACGGGGGAGGGCTAATGAAAAACTGTTTTTT,CASTQRGRANEKLFF
TRBV10-3,NA,NA,TRBJ1-1,14,TGTGCCATCAGTGAGTCGGACAGAAACACTGAAGCTTTCTTT,CAISESDRNTEAFF
TRBV4-1,NA,NA,TRBJ2-4,16,TGCGCCAGCAGCCAAGGCAGGGAGTTGACCAAAAACATTCAGTACTTC,CASSQGRELTKNIQYF
TRBV5-1,TRBD1,NA,TRBJ2-5,13,TGCGCCAGCCGGACAGGACCACAAGAGACCCAGTACTTC,CASRTGPQETQYF
TRBV6-5,TRBD1,NA,TRBJ2-7,15,TGTGCCAGCAGTCCACAACAGGGGGGTTCCTACGAGCAGTACTTC,CASSPQQGGSYEQYF
TRBV18,TRBD2,NA,TRBJ2-2,16,TGTGCCAGCTCACCAGAACTAGCGGGGGCCACCGGGGAGCTGTTTTTT,CASSPELAGATGELFF
TRBV2,TRBD1,few,TRBJ1-4,15,TGTGCCAGCACAAACACACCGGGACAGCAGGAAAAACTGTTTTTT,CASTNTPGQQEKLFF
TRBV6-5,TRBD2,medium-sized,TRBJ2-7,15,TGTGCCAGCAGCCCCCCCCTAGCGGGGGGGCACGAGCAGTACTTC,CASSPPLAGGHEQYF
TRBV5-6,NA,NA,TRBJ1-2,16,TGTGCCAGCAGCCTTGGCAGGTTTCTAACCTCCTATGGCTACACCTTC,CASSLGRFLTSYGYTF
TRBV5-4,NA,NA,TRBJ1-4,13,TGTGCCAGCAGCTTGACGGGGGATGAAAAACTGTTTTTT,CASSLTGDEKLFF
TRBV7-7,TRBD2,NA,TRBJ2-5,15,TGTGCCAGCAGCTTAGGGCGCGGGGGAAGGGAGACCCAGTACTTC,CASSLGRGGRETQYF
TRBV6-6,TRBD1,once,TRBJ1-5,14,TGTGCCAGCACCGCTGGACAGGGTCGGCAGCCCCAGCATTTT,CASTAGQGRQPQHF
TRBV5-4,TRBD1,NA,TRBJ2-4,14,TGTGCCAGCAGCCAGGGACAGGTGAAAAACATTCAGTACTTC,CASSQGQVKNIQYF
TRBV18,NA,NA,TRBJ1-4,13,TGTGCCAGCTCAGCAGGGTCTAATGAAAAACTGTTTTTT,CASSAGSNEKLFF
TRBV29-1,TRBD1,few,TRBJ1-1,12,TGCAGCACCTTGACAGGGCCGACTGAAGCTTTCTTT,CSTLTGPTEAFF
TRBV10-3,NA,NA,TRBJ2-3,15,TGTGCCATCAGTGAGAGGAGCGGTAGCACAGATACGCAGTATTTT,CAISERSGSTDTQYF
TRBV10-3,TRBD1,NA,TRBJ1-4,15,TGTGCCATCAGTGAATCGACAGGGATAGATGAAAAACTGTTTTTT,CAISESTGIDEKLFF
TRBV23-1,NA,NA,TRBJ2-4,15,TGCGCCAGCCCAGGGCTTAGGGAAGCCAAAAACATTCAGTACTTC,CASPGLREAKNIQYF
TRBV6-6,NA,NA,TRBJ1-1,14,TGTGCCAGCAGTTACTCAGGGCGGAACACTGAAGCTTTCTTT,CASSYSGRNTEAFF
TRBV7-2,TRBD2,NA,TRBJ2-5,15,TGTGCCAGCAGCTTACTAGCGGGAGGTTGGGAGACCCAGTACTTC,CASSLLAGGWETQYF
TRBV6-5,NA,NA,TRBJ2-2,13,TGTGCCAGCAGAAACCCGGGCTTCGGGGAGCTGTTTTTT,CASRNPGFGELFF
TRBV6-5,NA,NA,TRBJ1-6,13,TGTGCCAGCAGTTCCCGACAGGTTTCACCCCTCCACTTT,CASSSRQVSPLHF
TRBV7-6,NA,NA,TRBJ2-7,14,TGTGCCAGCAGCTTAGGCGGACAGAGCTACGAGCAGTACTTC,CASSLGGQSYEQYF
TRBV7-9,NA,once,TRBJ2-2,15,TGTGCCAGCAGCTTAGTGGACACCGACACCGGGGAGCTGTTTTTT,CASSLVDTDTGELFF
TRBV5-6,NA,few,TRBJ2-5,13,TGTGCCAGCAGCTCCTCCATACAAGAGACCCAGTACTTC,CASSSSIQETQYF
TRBV6-5,TRBD2,NA,TRBJ2-4,15,TGTGCCAGCAGTTACTCAGCGGGGGGGATGGACATTCAGTACTTC,CASSYSAGGMDIQYF
TRBV19,TRBD2,NA,TRBJ2-1,15,TGTGCCAGTAGTTTGGAGCGGGGGGGCTACAATGAGCAGTTCTTC,CASSLERGGYNEQFF
TRBV11-2,TRBD2,NA,TRBJ2-1,16,TGTGCCAGCACCATAAAGGGTCTAGCGGGGGACAATGAGCAGTTCTTC,CASTIKGLAGDNEQFF
TRBV6-6,NA,NA,TRBJ1-3,15,TGTGCCAGCAGAGGTAGCCTTGTGAGGGTACGGACCATATATTTT,CASRGSLVRVRTIYF
TRBV10-3,NA,once,TRBJ1-1,14,TGTGCCATCAGTGAGGTCTTGGGGAACACTGAAGCTTTCTTT,CAISEVLGNTEAFF
TRBV28,TRBD1,NA,TRBJ2-1,12,TGTGCCAGCAGTTTATCAGGGGGTGAGCAGTTCTTC,CASSLSGGEQFF
TRBV11-2,NA,once,TRBJ1-6,16,TGTGCCAGCAGCTCTATACGGACAGCGAATAATTCACCCCTCCACTTT,CASSSIRTANNSPLHF
TRBV6-5,NA,many,TRBJ1-6,16,TGTGCCAGCAGTTACTCGAGTCGGGGCAGGGATTCACCCCTCCACTTT,CASSYSSRGRDSPLHF